The clone carrying this TCR beta chain was seen a handful of times. Its antigen remains unknown. The CDR3 length is 11 residues. Trimming pared 7 bases from V and 0 bases from J, leaving 6 bases between. The germline CDR1 and CDR2 sequences are SQVTM and ANQGSEA. This entry belongs to a study of CD8+ T cells in alopecia areata. The study, taken as a whole, reports: For lesional scalp, especially alopecia totalis/universalis, clonality was higher than in normal scalp. Whereas mice showed it more clearly, TCR sharing across patients was murkier, possibly because of HLA.

In each case, RNA was isolated and then reverse transcribed into cDNA as the sequencing template. The protocol was immunoSEQ multiplex PCR, while the TCRdb copy is restricted to in-frame clones and leaves out a portion. The sample carries about 120,000 clones, about two fifths recorded once. This TCR was recovered from a human donor with alopecia areata. Sequencing was performed on CD4+ T cells sorted from blood. This sequence joins TRBV29-1 and TRBJ1-1, with D tentatively TRBD1 (5 bases). In DNA, the CDR3 is TGCAGCGGGGGGATGAACACTGAAGCTTTCTTT. As protein: CSGGMNTEAFF.